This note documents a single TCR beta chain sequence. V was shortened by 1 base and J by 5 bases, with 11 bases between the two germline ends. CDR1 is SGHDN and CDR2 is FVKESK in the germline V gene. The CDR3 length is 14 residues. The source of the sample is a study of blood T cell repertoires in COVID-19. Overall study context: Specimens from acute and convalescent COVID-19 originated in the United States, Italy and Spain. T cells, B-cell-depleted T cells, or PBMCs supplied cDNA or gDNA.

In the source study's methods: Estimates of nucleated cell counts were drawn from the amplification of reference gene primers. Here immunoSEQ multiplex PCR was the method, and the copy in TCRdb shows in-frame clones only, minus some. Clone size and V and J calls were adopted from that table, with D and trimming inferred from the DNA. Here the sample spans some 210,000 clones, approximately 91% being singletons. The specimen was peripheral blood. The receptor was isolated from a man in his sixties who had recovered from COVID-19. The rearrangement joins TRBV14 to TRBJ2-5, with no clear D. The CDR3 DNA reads TGTGCCAGCAGCCAAGGCGCGCGATCGGAGACCCAGTACTTC. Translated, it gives CASSQGARSETQYF. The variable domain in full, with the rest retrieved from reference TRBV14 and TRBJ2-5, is EAGVTQFPSHSVIEKGQTVTLRCDPISGHDNLYWYRRVMGKEIKFLLHFVKESKQDESGMPNNRFLAERTGGTYSTLKVQPAELEDSGVYFCASSQGARSETQYFGPGTRLLVL.